A single sample gave rise to the 22 T cell receptor beta chains below, sequenced in a study of blood T cells in healthy people across ages (dated by TCRdb to about 2015). Receptor libraries were prepared by 5' RACE. The sequencer was an Illumina HiSeq 2500. A second roughly 6 to 12 cycle PCR used a sample-barcoded 5' primer and a J-beta primer mix. Starting from the raw public reads, TCRdb applied fastp trimming at Q25, assembled clones with MiXCR and retained in-frame beta chains. Each record represents a unique CDR3 protein, reported with the most common genes and DNA among its rows. Recorded for this sample are roughly 1.5 million distinct CDR3 sequences; less than 45% of them occurred a single time. The top ten clones comprise about 4.1% of the sample. Specimen: blood. The receptors were gathered from a woman aged 18-30 years in good health.

This rearrangement joins TRBV7-8 to TRBJ1-6; 8 nucleotides match TRBD1. Germline V gene sequence: CDR1 SGHVS, CDR2 FQNEAQ. CDR3 size: 15 residues. The ends lost 2 bases at V and 5 bases at J; junction bases unmatched: 2. CDR3 region: CASSLMTGDNSPLHF. CDR3 sequence (DNA): TGTGCCAGCAGCTTAATGACAGGGGATAATTCACCCCTCCACTTT.

This clonotype has more than one count but fewer than ten. The V gene is TRBV7-2, the J gene TRBJ2-5, with TRBD2 matching over 11 bases. The ends lost 5 bases at V and 9 bases at J; junction bases unmatched: 8. Germline values: CDR1 SGHTA, CDR2 FQGNSA. There are 14 residues in the CDR3. In DNA, the CDR3 is TGTGCCAGCAGCATTACTAGCGGGGGAGCGGCCCAGTACTTC. Protein product: CASSITSGGAAQYF.

This clonotype showed up just a few times. This rearrangement joins TRBV28 to TRBJ2-7, with 10 bases that match TRBD2. The ends lost 5 bases at V and 1 base at J; junction bases unmatched: 11. The CDR3 is 17 residues long. Germline CDR1 reads MDHEN; CDR2 reads SYDVKM. The CDR3 region has the DNA TGTGCCAGCAGTAGCGGGGTACTAGCGGGATTATCCTACGAGCAGTACTTC. Translation gives CASSSGVLAGLSYEQYF.

This clonotype has more than one count but fewer than ten. The chain links TRBV7-2 to TRBJ2-7, with 7 bases fitting TRBD1. The CDR3 totals 17 residues. The germline gives CDR1 SGHTA, CDR2 FQGNSA. The V and J ends lost 5 bases and 2 bases, in that order; junction bases with no gene match: 15. CDR3 protein: CASSHRPGTVLPYEQYF. The CDR3 DNA is TGTGCCAGCAGCCACCGTCCGGGGACAGTCTTACCCTACGAGCAGTACTTC.

This rearrangement joins TRBV3-1 to TRBJ2-7; 11 bases match TRBD1. Germline CDR1 LGHDT, CDR2 YNNKEL (reference sequence). The CDR3 covers 16 residues. The V gene end was trimmed by 4 bases and the J gene end by 6 bases; junction bases not matched to a gene: 11. The DNA of the CDR3 is TGTGCCAGCAGCCTTCTCGGAGGGACAGGGGGTGGCGAGCAGTACTTC. This gives the protein CASSLLGGTGGGEQYF.

V is TRBV9 and J is TRBJ2-7, with TRBD2 as a possible D gene (6 bases). The tail of the sequence fits TRBJ2-4 better, so the J call may be wrong. This CDR3 is built from 15 residues. Per germline, CDR1 SGDLS and CDR2 YYNGEE. The CDR3: CASSPGTPAKNIQYF. The CDR3 DNA reads TGTGCCAGCAGCCCCGGGACTCCAGCCAAAAACATTCAGTACTTC.

This clonotype was seen a few times. The genes are TRBV12-3 or TRBV12-4 and TRBJ2-7, with 9 bases identical to TRBD2. The trim removed 2 bases at V and 3 bases at J, leaving 14 bases unmatched. The CDR3 consists of 18 residues. The CDR3 DNA reads TGTGCCAGCAGTTTACCCCGTGATAGCGGGAGTAGGGGCTACGAGCAGTACTTC. Amino acid sequence: CASSLPRDSGSRGYEQYF.

The rearrangement links TRBV7-9 to TRBJ2-1; possibly TRBD2 for D (6 bases). The CDR3 consists of 13 residues. CDR1 is SEHNR, CDR2 FQNEAQ, per germline (reference sequence). V was shortened by 6 bases and J by 10 bases, with 16 bases between the two germline ends. CDR3 coding DNA: TGTGCCAGCAGGTCTAGCGAGGGCGACGAGCAGTTCTTC. This gives the protein CASRSSEGDEQFF. Filled out from reference TRBV7-9 and TRBJ2-1, the complete variable domain reads DTGVSQNPRHKITKRGQNVTFRCDPISEHNRLYWYRQTLGQGPEFLTYFQNEAQLEKSRLLSDRFSAERPKGSFSTLEIQRTEQGDSAMYLCASRSSEGDEQFFGPGTRLTVL.

This clonotype turned up a few times. The chain is built from TRBV7-2 and TRBJ2-1; 11 positions agree with TRBD2. Germline values: CDR1 SGHTA, CDR2 FQGNSA. V was clipped by 5 bases and J by 4 bases; unmatched bases: 7. The CDR3 length is 16 residues. CDR3 protein: CASSPQGTSGYNEQFF. The CDR3 nucleotides are TGTGCCAGCAGCCCCCAGGGGACTAGCGGTTACAATGAGCAGTTCTTC.

V gene TRBV7-2 combines with J gene TRBJ1-2; a weak D match, TRBD1 (6 bases). Germline assignment: CDR1 SGHTA and CDR2 FQGNSA. The CDR3 is 12 amino acids. Trimming took off 5 bases at V and 6 bases at J, with 10 bases between the two ends. CDR3 DNA: TGTGCCAGCAGCATACAGGGTAATGGCTACACCTTC. It codes for CASSIQGNGYTF. The entire variable domain, with the rest obtained from reference TRBV7-2 and TRBJ1-2, is as follows: GAGVSQSPSNKVTEKGKDVELRCDPISGHTALYWYRQSLGQGLEFLIYFQGNSAPDKSGLPSDRFSAERTGGSVSTLTIQRTQQEDSAVYLCASSIQGNGYTFGSGTRLTVV.

The V and J genes are TRBV12-3 or TRBV12-4 and TRBJ2-7; 9 bases are shared with TRBD1. Losses at the gene ends were 5 bases for V and 3 bases for J; bases not matched to a gene: 5. The CDR3 consists of 14 residues. Here the CDR3 reads CASSTQGAGYEQYF. CDR3 coding DNA: TGTGCCAGCAGTACACAGGGGGCGGGCTACGAGCAGTACTTC.

V is TRBV12-3 or TRBV12-4 and J is TRBJ2-7; 8 nucleotides line up with TRBD1. This CDR3 is 12 amino acids long. Trimming took 4 bases from V and 10 from J; bases not matched to a gene: 6. The chain's CDR3 is CASSWTGSDQYF. CDR3 nucleotides: TGTGCCAGCAGTTGGACAGGGTCGGATCAGTACTTC.

Only a few counts were recorded for this clonotype. This sequence joins TRBV7-9 and TRBJ2-1; 9 bases align to TRBD2. This CDR3 is 15 amino acids long. The ends lost 4 bases at V and 7 bases at J; junction bases unmatched: 8. The germline V gene has CDR1 SEHNR and CDR2 FQNEAQ (reference sequence). The CDR3 DNA reads TGTGCCAGCAGCTCCCGGGCTAGCGGGATTAATGAGCAGTTCTTC. Its translation is CASSSRASGINEQFF.

This chain links TRBV6-1 with TRBJ1-2, with TRBD1 matching 9 bases. This CDR3 spans 16 amino acids. V lost 6 bases to trimming and J lost 2 bases; unmatched junction nucleotides: 10. Germline V gives CDR1 MNHNS, CDR2 SASEGT. This chain's CDR3 is CASRRDREIKNYGYTF. CDR3 in DNA: TGTGCCAGCAGACGGGACAGGGAAATAAAAAACTATGGCTACACCTTC.

This clonotype appeared once. The chain has TRBV10-3 and TRBJ2-7; 8 positions match TRBD1. The CDR3 has 13 residues. J lost 3 bases, V lost 5 bases, and 3 bases had no gene match. Germline-derived CDR1 and CDR2 are ENHRY and SYGVKD. The CDR3 protein is CAISIGQGYEQYF. The CDR3 DNA sequence: TGTGCCATCAGTATTGGACAGGGCTACGAGCAGTACTTC.

This clonotype was detected a few times. The V gene is TRBV2, the J gene TRBJ2-3; 8 bases match TRBD2. CDR3 length equals 14 residues. V was clipped by 7 bases and J by 2 bases; unmatched bases: 5. Germline V gene data show CDR1 as SNHLY and CDR2 as FYNNEI. The CDR3 region has the DNA TGTGCCAGCAAATGGACTAGCCTCACAGATACGCAGTATTTT. It codes for CASKWTSLTDTQYF.

This chain uses TRBV21-1 with TRBJ1-6; the table's D call, TRBD1, was not checked against the DNA. TRBV21-1 is listed as a pseudogene. The CDR3 sequence is 16 residues long. CDR3 in amino acids: CASSKFPAGGNSPPHF. The CDR3 DNA reads TGTGCCAGCAGCAAATTTCCAGCAGGGGGCAATTCACCCCCCCACTTT.

This rearrangement joins TRBV20-1 to TRBJ1-1, with TRBD1 matching 7 bases. The germline gives CDR1 DFQATT, CDR2 SNEGSKA (reference sequence). CDR3 length: 15 amino acids. V was pared by 1 base and J by 1 base, with 6 bases of the junction left unmatched. The CDR3 nucleotides read TGCAGTGCTAGAGTTGGAGACAGGGAGAACACTGAAGCTTTCTTT. Protein: CSARVGDRENTEAFF.

This rearrangement joins TRBV4-1 to TRBJ2-4; TRBD2 matches 7 bases. The CDR3 spans 16 residues. Trimming cost V 4 bases and J 4 bases; bases outside gene matches: 10. The germline V gene has CDR1 MGHRA and CDR2 YSYEKL. As DNA, the CDR3 is TGCGCCAGCAGCCGTATAATCCCAGCGGGGAAAAACATTCAGTACTTC. Translating gives CASSRIIPAGKNIQYF.

This clonotype was seen just once. The rearrangement links TRBV6-2 or TRBV6-3 to TRBJ2-3; 8 positions match TRBD2. Germline values: CDR1 MNHEY, CDR2 SVGEGT. With 4 bases clipped from V and 2 bases from J, the junction kept 5 bases outside the gene matches. The CDR3 runs to 15 residues. The CDR3 DNA reads TGTGCCAGCAGTTCCAGGACTAGCCTCACAGATACGCAGTATTTT. It yields the protein CASSSRTSLTDTQYF.

The chain couples TRBV4-1 to TRBJ1-5; TRBD1 matches 8 bases. This CDR3 region has 15 residues. Germline V gene sequence: CDR1 MGHRA, CDR2 YSYEKL. V lost 3 bases and J lost 6; bases outside the gene matches: 7. The CDR3 DNA reads TGCGCCAGCAGCCATCCTTTACAGGGGGGTCAGCCCCAGCATTTT. It translates to CASSHPLQGGQPQHF.

The chain links TRBV4-1 to TRBJ1-2; 7 positions agree with TRBD1. This CDR3 comprises 17 residues. Trimming removed 5 bases from V and 2 bases from J; junction bases left unmatched: 14. Germline CDR1 reads MGHRA; CDR2 reads YSYEKL. In DNA, the CDR3 is TGCGCCAGCAGCGATCTATTAAGACAGGGAAAAAACTATGGCTACACCTTC. This codes for CASSDLLRQGKNYGYTF.